Listed here are 25 T cell receptor beta chains from one sample, sequenced in a study of blood T cell repertoires in COVID-19. Measured with immunoSEQ multiplex PCR; TCRdb has only the in-frame clones, and not every one. The sample carries over 85,000 clones, nearly 90% recorded once. The specimen sequenced was peripheral blood. All receptors come from a human donor in a cohort sampled during active COVID-19.

V is TRBV5-1 and J is TRBJ2-7; D may be TRBD1 (6 bases). Trimming pared 1 base from V and 0 bases from J, leaving 11 bases between. The V gene's germline CDR1 is SGHRS and CDR2 YFSETQ. CDR3 size: 15 residues. The CDR3, as DNA: TGCGCCAGCAGCTTGTCACAGGGTTACTCCTACGAGCAGTACTTC. Translated, it gives CASSLSQGYSYEQYF. Using reference TRBV5-1 and TRBJ2-7 for the parts outside the CDR3, the full variable domain is KAGVTQTPRYLIKTRGQQVTLSCSPISGHRSVSWYQQTPGQGLQFLFEYFSETQRNKGNFPGRFSGRQFSNSRSEMNVSTLELGDSALYLCASSLSQGYSYEQYFGPGTRLTVT.

This clone was observed a single time. The rearrangement uses TRBV6-7 and TRBJ2-2; 11 bases fit TRBD1. TRBV6-7 is an open reading frame whose function is uncertain. The CDR3 spans 22 residues. J was trimmed by 2 bases and V by 2 bases; bases with no gene match: 19. The CDR3 protein is CASSYGGGQGAVPYLNTGELFF. Written as DNA, the CDR3 is TGTGCCAGCAGTTACGGGGGTGGACAGGGGGCCGTACCTTACCTTAACACCGGGGAGCTGTTTTTT.

V and J are TRBV27 and TRBJ2-3; TRBD2 agrees at 11 bases. Trimming at V came to 2 bases and at J to 6 bases, leaving 7 bases not matched to a gene. CDR1 is MNHEY and CDR2 is SMNVEV in the germline V gene (reference sequence). CDR3 length: 16 residues. The CDR3 here is CASSLIPRLAGDTQYF. The CDR3 DNA reads TGTGCCAGCAGTTTAATCCCTCGACTAGCGGGGGATACGCAGTATTTT.

The gene calls are TRBV24-1 and TRBJ1-5; 11 nucleotides agree with TRBD1. The CDR3 runs 16 residues. Germline assignment: CDR1 KGHDR and CDR2 SFDVKD. With V trimmed by 4 bases and J by 4 bases, 5 bases remained unmatched. CDR3 sequence (DNA): TGTGCCACCAGTGACTTGGACAGGGGGCGTAATCAGCCCCAGCATTTT. This gives the protein CATSDLDRGRNQPQHF.

The rearrangement uses TRBV2 and TRBJ1-1, with 10 bases matching TRBD1. Germline CDR1 reads SNHLY; CDR2 reads FYNNEI. This CDR3 comprises 13 residues. With 5 bases clipped from V and 4 bases from J, the junction kept 1 base outside the gene matches. DNA for the CDR3: TGTGCCAGCAGTCGGGACAGGGGCACTGAAGCTTTCTTT. Translation gives CASSRDRGTEAFF.

The rearrangement uses TRBV5-1 and TRBJ2-1, with 12 positions matching TRBD2. V was clipped by 0 bases and J by 9 bases; unmatched bases: 7. CDR1 SGHRS and CDR2 YFSETQ come from the germline V gene. The CDR3 runs 16 residues. The CDR3 is CASSLGLAGVRSEQFF. The CDR3 nucleotides are TGCGCCAGCAGCTTGGGACTAGCGGGAGTTCGTAGTGAGCAGTTCTTC.

The V gene is TRBV19, the J gene TRBJ1-2; 7 bases align to TRBD1. The CDR3 loop spans 14 amino acids. Trimming cost V 4 bases and J 7 bases; bases outside gene matches: 9. Germline CDR1 reads LNHDA; CDR2 reads SQIVND (reference sequence). CDR3 DNA sequence: TGTGCCAGTAGTAGGGGACAGTCCCTCGCTGGCTACACCTTC. Translating it yields CASSRGQSLAGYTF.

The chain couples TRBV19 to TRBJ1-2; a possible D gene is TRBD1 (5 bases). Looked up from germline, CDR1 is LNHDA and CDR2 is SQIVND (reference sequence). The CDR3 is 15 residues long. Trimming removed 0 bases at V and 4 bases at J, with 12 bases between. The CDR3 region is CASSIDRPGGYGYTF. The CDR3 DNA follows: TGTGCCAGTAGTATAGATCGCCCCGGGGGCTATGGCTACACCTTC.

The chain joins TRBV27 to TRBJ1-2, with TRBD1 as a possible D gene (6 bases). This CDR3 is built from 13 residues. Trimming shortened V by 6 bases and J by 7 bases, and 15 bases separated the two germline ends. CDR1 MNHEY and CDR2 SMNVEV come from the germline V gene (reference sequence). CDR3 residues: CASSKLGGLGYTF. The CDR3 coding sequence is TGTGCCAGCAGCAAATTGGGGGGGCTTGGCTACACCTTC.

The chain links TRBV19 to TRBJ2-1, with 8 bases that match TRBD1. The CDR3 extends over 17 amino acids. The ends lost 0 bases at V and 1 base at J; junction bases unmatched: 5. CDR1 is LNHDA, CDR2 SQIVND, per germline (reference sequence). DNA for the CDR3: TGTGCCAGTAGTATAGATCTGTACAGGGGGTCCTACAATGAGCAGTTCTTC. It codes for CASSIDLYRGSYNEQFF.

V and J are TRBV7-6 and TRBJ2-3, with TRBD2 matching 10 bases. The germline CDR1 and CDR2 sequences are SGHVS and FNYEAQ. Losses at the gene ends were 1 base for V and 8 bases for J; bases not matched to a gene: 3. The CDR3 sequence is 14 residues long. The CDR3 coding sequence is TGTGCCAGCAGCTTAGAAGCGGGAGGGGGTACGCAGTATTTT. As protein: CASSLEAGGGTQYF.

The rearrangement uses TRBV2 and TRBJ2-6, with TRBD2 as a possible D gene (5 bases). The CDR3 loop spans 16 amino acids. Trimming shortened V by 3 bases and J by 1 base, and 10 bases separated the two germline ends. The germline CDR1 and CDR2 sequences are SNHLY and FYNNEI. CDR3 amino acids: CASSEFGMSGANVLTF. DNA of the CDR3: TGTGCCAGCAGTGAGTTCGGGATGTCTGGGGCCAACGTCCTGACTTTC.

The rearrangement links TRBV4-2 to TRBJ1-5; D might be TRBD1 (6 bases). CDR1 and CDR2 (germline): LGHNA, YNFKEQ. V lost 0 bases and J lost 2, with 8 bases in between. The CDR3 consists of 15 residues. The CDR3 DNA is TGTGCCAGCAGCCAAGACTACAGGGGCAATCAGCCCCAGCATTTT. This codes for CASSQDYRGNQPQHF.

This chain uses TRBV6-5 with TRBJ2-2, with D possibly TRBD2 on 7 matching bases. The V and J ends lost 10 bases and 6 bases respectively, with 15 bases between them. The germline gives CDR1 MNHEY, CDR2 SVGAGI. The CDR3 runs 13 residues. The CDR3 protein is CATHREGAGELFF. In nucleotides, the CDR3 is TGTGCCACTCACAGGGAGGGAGCCGGGGAGCTGTTTTTT.

This clone showed up just once. This chain links TRBV7-6 with TRBJ2-7, with D maybe TRBD1 (5 bases). Per germline, CDR1 SGHVS and CDR2 FNYEAQ. Trimming left V 5 bases short and J 6 bases short, with 20 bases between. The CDR3 length is 15 residues. CDR3 amino acids: CASSRRSQGSGEQYF. DNA for the CDR3: TGTGCCAGCAGCAGAAGGTCCCAGGGTTCTGGCGAGCAGTACTTC.

The V and J genes are TRBV10-3 and TRBJ2-3; 11 nucleotides align to TRBD2. CDR3 length: 15 amino acids. Germline CDR1 reads ENHRY; CDR2 reads SYGVKD. V was pared by 11 bases and J by 2 bases, with 9 bases of the junction left unmatched. In DNA form, the CDR3 reads TGTGCCGTCCGTAGGGGACTAGCGGACACAGATACGCAGTATTTT. It encodes CAVRRGLADTDTQYF.

This clone was seen just once. This chain links TRBV27 with TRBJ1-2; tentatively, D is TRBD1 (5 bases). Trimming shortened V by 2 bases and J by 6 bases, and 13 bases separated the two germline ends. The CDR3 length is 14 residues. Per the germline V gene, CDR1 is MNHEY and CDR2 is SMNVEV (reference sequence). The CDR3 DNA sequence: TGTGCCAGCAGTTTACGCGGGGACGGGGATGGCTACACCTTC. The encoded protein is CASSLRGDGDGYTF.

J is TRBJ2-2 and V is TRBV7-6; weak D call: TRBD2 (6 bases). Germline V gene lookup returns CDR1 SGHVS and CDR2 FNYEAQ. The CDR3 covers 14 residues. V was pared by 5 bases and J by 1 base, with 8 bases between. The CDR3 loop reads CASSPGGNTGELFF. The DNA of the CDR3 is TGTGCCAGCAGCCCCGGGGGGAACACCGGGGAGCTGTTTTTT.

The chain recombines TRBV7-2 with TRBJ1-2, with D tentatively TRBD1 (6 bases). Germline-derived CDR1 and CDR2 are SGHTA and FQGNSA. V was cut by 1 base and J by 6 bases, with 15 bases left in between. CDR3 length: 15 amino acids. CDR3 DNA sequence: TGTGCCAGCAGCTTAGACACAGGGAGGGCTAATGGCTACACCTTC. Protein product: CASSLDTGRANGYTF.

This clone was observed a few times. The rearrangement uses TRBV18 and TRBJ2-1, with TRBD2 identical over 8 bases. With 3 bases clipped from V and 12 bases from J, the junction kept 13 bases outside the gene matches. The CDR3 consists of 15 residues. Germline CDR1 and CDR2: KGHSH and LQKENI. DNA for the CDR3: TGTGCCAGCTCACCCGGGCGCCGGGAGGGCCAGCGGCAGTTCTTC. It yields the protein CASSPGRREGQRQFF.

This clone was recorded only once. This chain joins TRBV30 and TRBJ2-5; 7 bases map to TRBD1. With V trimmed by 3 bases and J by 7 bases, 14 bases remained unmatched. This CDR3 contains 15 residues. The V gene's germline CDR1 is GTSNPN and CDR2 SVGIG (reference sequence). CDR3 DNA: TGTGCCTGGAGCCTAGGACAGGCCCTGCCAGGGACCCAGTACTTC. Translating gives CAWSLGQALPGTQYF. Filled out from reference TRBV30 and TRBJ2-5, the complete variable domain reads SQTIHQWPATLVQPVGSPLSLECTVEGTSNPNLYWYRQAAGRGLQLLFYSVGIGQISSEVPQNLSASRPQDRQFILSSKKLLLSDSGFYLCAWSLGQALPGTQYFGPGTRLLVL.

V usage is TRBV3-1 (or the pseudogene TRBV3-2) and J usage is TRBJ1-2; D possibly corresponds to TRBD1 (5 bases). This CDR3 has 14 residues. V gave up 3 bases and J gave up 6 bases, with 14 bases separating them. Germline lookup yields CDR1 LGHDT and CDR2 YNNKEL (reference sequence). The CDR3 coding sequence is TGTGCCAGCAGCCAGAGGGGTTCGGGGGATGGCTACACCTTC. Its protein is CASSQRGSGDGYTF.

This rearrangement joins TRBV28 to TRBJ1-1, with D tentatively TRBD1 (5 bases). V was cut by 3 bases and J by 1 base, with 9 bases left in between. The CDR3 runs to 14 residues. Germline loops: CDR1 MDHEN, CDR2 SYDVKM. The CDR3 loop is CASSLVTANTEAFF. The CDR3 nucleotides are TGTGCCAGCAGTTTGGTGACAGCGAACACTGAAGCTTTCTTT.

There are a few counts of this clone. The chain has TRBV4-3 and TRBJ2-7, with a possible D match to TRBD2 (6 bases). The CDR3 consists of 15 residues. Per the germline V gene, CDR1 is LGHNA and CDR2 is YSLEER. The V end was cut by 0 bases, the J end by 7 bases, with 16 bases between. The CDR3 reads CASSQEGGSAWEQYF. The CDR3 region has the DNA TGCGCCAGCAGCCAAGAAGGAGGGAGCGCTTGGGAGCAGTACTTC.

The chain links TRBV18 to TRBJ1-2, with D unresolved. The CDR3 has 14 residues. Trimming removed 3 bases from V and 3 bases from J, with 11 bases in between. In germline, CDR1 is KGHSH, CDR2 LQKENI. The CDR3 coding sequence is TGTGCCAGCTCACCCCTTGGCGGGGACTATGGCTACACCTTC. It yields the protein CASSPLGGDYGYTF.